These 32 T cell receptor beta chains came from one sample sequenced in a study of shared clonotypes between healthy human individuals. Only CD45RO-negative cells positively selected for CCR7 counted as naive CD8 cells, so terminally differentiated effector memory CD45RA+ cells were excluded. TCRdb's copy holds only in-frame clones and misses some; the assay was immunoSEQ multiplex PCR. This table has over 2,000,000 clones, around 93% appearing once. Sequences were obtained from naive CD8+ T cells from PBMCs. The receptors were sampled from a man aged 18 to 29 in good health. Some clones in this sample may be carry-over from other donors' samples.

V gene TRBV7-8 combines with J gene TRBJ2-7; 8 bases line up with TRBD1. The CDR3 is 14 residues long. The germline V gene encodes CDR1 SGHVS and CDR2 FQNEAQ. With V trimmed by 6 bases and J by 3 bases, 7 bases remained unmatched. The CDR3 here is CASSTRDRLYEQYF. In DNA, the CDR3 is TGTGCCAGCAGTACCCGGGACAGGCTCTACGAGCAGTACTTC.

This chain links TRBV27 with TRBJ2-7; D is possibly TRBD1 or TRBD2 (7 bases each). Germline V gene data show CDR1 as MNHEY and CDR2 as SMNVEV (reference sequence). Trimming shortened V by 4 bases and J by 0 bases, and 28 bases separated the two germline ends. The CDR3 sequence is 20 residues long. The CDR3 sequence is CASSSGTRSSRGGFSYEQYF. CDR3 nucleotides: TGTGCCAGCAGTTCGGGCACTCGTTCGTCCAGGGGGGGGTTCTCCTACGAGCAGTACTTC.

Only one count was recorded for this clone. The chain joins TRBV10-3 to TRBJ1-2; no clear D gene. V was clipped by 3 bases and J by 8 bases, with 7 bases between them. The CDR3 totals 11 residues. The germline V gene encodes CDR1 ENHRY and CDR2 SYGVKD. This CDR3 is CAISDAEGYTF. The DNA for the CDR3 is TGTGCCATCAGTGACGCGGAGGGCTACACCTTC.

CDR3 residues: CASSPTMRRGTDTQYF. Here the CDR3 DNA reads TGTGCCAGCAGCCCCACGATGCGGAGGGGTACAGATACGCAGTATTTT. The chain uses TRBV9 and TRBJ2-3, with D perhaps TRBD2 (6 bases). The CDR3 runs 16 residues. Germline V gene sequence: CDR1 SGDLS, CDR2 YYNGEE. With 4 bases removed from V and 3 bases from J, the gap between germline ends came to 18 bases.

J is TRBJ2-2 and V is TRBV7-9; D remains unclear. V was cut by 2 bases and J by 7 bases, with 11 bases left in between. Looked up from germline, CDR1 is SEHNR and CDR2 is FQNEAQ (reference sequence). This CDR3 spans 14 amino acids. The CDR3 region has the DNA TGTGCCAGCAGCTTATCCACCGGGCGCGGGGAGCTGTTTTTT. Protein product: CASSLSTGRGELFF.

This clone was detected only once. The chain links TRBV6-6 to TRBJ1-3; 8 bases are a match to TRBD1. Germline assignment: CDR1 MNHNY and CDR2 SVGAGI (reference sequence). The V segment lost 6 bases and the J segment 4 bases; nucleotides outside the gene matches: 8. CDR3 length: 15 amino acids. The CDR3 DNA is TGTGCCAGCAGCCCGGACAGGGTAAGGGGAAACACCATATATTTT. Amino acid sequence: CASSPDRVRGNTIYF.

The rearrangement links TRBV13 to TRBJ2-2; D may correspond to TRBD1 or TRBD2 (5 bases each). V gave up 5 bases and J gave up 3 bases, with 10 bases separating them. Looked up from germline, CDR1 is PRHDT and CDR2 is FYEKMQ (reference sequence). The CDR3 has 14 amino acids. The CDR3 sequence is CASSPGTYTGELFF. For the CDR3, the DNA is TGTGCCAGCAGCCCCGGGACCTACACCGGGGAGCTGTTTTTT.

Only one count was recorded for this clone. This chain's CDR3 is CANATEQETQYF. The CDR3 DNA reads TGTGCCAATGCGACAGAGCAAGAGACCCAGTACTTC. J is TRBJ2-5 and V is TRBV6-7, with TRBD1 as a possible D gene (5 bases). TRBV6-7 is known as an ORF, though its function is uncertain. Trimming shortened V by 10 bases and J by 2 bases, and 11 bases separated the two germline ends. CDR3 length equals 12 residues.

This chain links TRBV7-9 with TRBJ1-1; TRBD1 is a possible D gene (5 bases). Germline values: CDR1 SEHNR, CDR2 FQNEAQ (reference sequence). This CDR3 contains 15 residues. V lost 4 bases to trimming and J lost 0 bases, with 12 bases between them. The CDR3, as DNA: TGTGCCAGCAGCTCTGGCAGGGTGGTGAACACTGAAGCTTTCTTT. Translated: CASSSGRVVNTEAFF.

On this clone itself: Other DNA sequences from this sample encode an identical CDR3 as well. The rearrangement joins TRBV7-8 to TRBJ2-7; possibly TRBD1 for D (5 bases). V lost 8 bases and J 3 bases, leaving 8 bases between the germline ends. Germline V gene sequence: CDR1 SGHVS, CDR2 FQNEAQ. This CDR3 is built from 11 residues. CDR3 coding DNA: TGTGCCAGCTCAGACAGCTACGAGCAGTACTTC. Translation gives CASSDSYEQYF.

On this clone itself: The sample contains more than one DNA sequence encoding this CDR3. The chain has TRBV27 and TRBJ2-3; TRBD1 or TRBD2 may be the D gene (5 bases each). The CDR3 extends over 14 amino acids. Germline assignment: CDR1 MNHEY and CDR2 SMNVEV (reference sequence). Deletions cut 2 bases from V and 2 bases from J, with 8 bases between. The CDR3 loop is CASSLGGSTDTQYF. The CDR3 coding sequence is TGTGCCAGCAGTTTAGGGGGTTCCACAGATACGCAGTATTTT.

V and J are TRBV7-2 and TRBJ2-1; 9 bases are shared with TRBD2. CDR1 and CDR2 (germline): SGHTA, FQGNSA. The J segment lost 2 bases and the V segment lost 6 bases, leaving 11 bases of the junction unmatched. The CDR3 extends over 17 amino acids. This CDR3 is CASSYVGLASPYNEQFF. For the CDR3, the DNA is TGTGCCAGCAGTTATGTTGGACTAGCGAGCCCCTACAATGAGCAGTTCTTC.

The chain joins TRBV6-6 to TRBJ2-2; D uncertain. This CDR3 comprises 11 residues. V lost 8 bases and J 4 bases, leaving 5 bases between the germline ends. Looked up from germline, CDR1 is MNHNY and CDR2 is SVGAGI (reference sequence). CDR3 coding DNA: TGTGCCAGCGCACTCACCGGGGAGCTGTTTTTT. Translation gives CASALTGELFF.

CDR3 sequence (DNA): TGTGCCAGCAGCTTAGTTTTGGCGGGAGGGCCCGATGAGCAGTTCTTC. Protein product: CASSLVLAGGPDEQFF. The V and J genes are TRBV7-6 and TRBJ2-1; 9 bases are a match to TRBD2. Trimming at V came to 1 base and at J to 8 bases, leaving 9 bases not matched to a gene. This CDR3 has 16 amino acids. Germline V CDR1 and CDR2: SGHVS, FNYEAQ.

The chain carries TRBV5-1 and TRBJ2-1; 11 bases are shared with TRBD2. The CDR3 has 18 residues. V lost 0 bases, J lost 7 bases, and 12 bases stayed unmatched. Germline-derived CDR1 and CDR2 are SGHRS and YFSETQ. CDR3 region: CASSLGSVAGGPWNEQFF. The CDR3 region has the DNA TGCGCCAGCAGCTTGGGGTCCGTAGCGGGAGGGCCCTGGAATGAGCAGTTCTTC.

The V call is TRBV4-3, the J call TRBJ2-7, with TRBD2 identical over 9 bases. J lost 1 base, V lost 1 base, and 8 bases had no gene match. The CDR3 runs 17 residues. Germline V gene lookup returns CDR1 LGHNA and CDR2 YSLEER. CDR3 sequence: CASSQGVPREGSYEQYF. The CDR3 DNA is TGCGCCAGCAGCCAAGGGGTTCCGCGGGAGGGTTCCTACGAGCAGTACTTC.

This CDR3 is CASSPGYRGGSYEQYF. The CDR3 bases are TGTGCCAGCAGCCCAGGATACAGAGGAGGTTCCTACGAGCAGTACTTC. V is TRBV14 and J is TRBJ2-7; TRBD2 might be the D (5 bases). The V gene's germline CDR1 is SGHDN and CDR2 FVKESK. V was clipped by 4 bases and J by 1 base, with 17 bases between them. The CDR3 runs to 16 residues.

The chain links TRBV7-9 to TRBJ1-2, with 9 bases matching TRBD1. CDR3 length: 14 amino acids. J gave up 6 bases and V 1 base, and 3 bases lay outside the gene matches. Germline V gives CDR1 SEHNR, CDR2 FQNEAQ (reference sequence). The chain's CDR3 is CASSLETGGNGYTF. DNA of the CDR3: TGTGCCAGCAGCTTAGAGACAGGGGGGAATGGCTACACCTTC.

V gene TRBV29-1 combines with J gene TRBJ1-1, with D unresolved. Germline V gives CDR1 SQVTM, CDR2 ANQGSEA. V was pared by 3 bases and J by 9 bases, with 17 bases between. The CDR3 extends over 13 amino acids. DNA for the CDR3: TGCAGCGTTGATGACGAGGGCCAAGGGAAAGCTTTCTTT. Protein sequence: CSVDDEGQGKAFF. Drawing the rest from reference TRBV29-1 and TRBJ1-1, the complete variable domain is SAVISQKPSRDICQRGTSLTIQCQVDSQVTMMFWYRQQPGQSLTLIATANQGSEATYESGFVIDKFPISRPNLTFSTLTVSNMSPEDSSIYLCSVDDEGQGKAFFGQGTRLTVV.

This clone was counted a few times. Other DNA sequences in this sample translate to the same CDR3. The chain has TRBV28 and TRBJ1-5; D is uncertain. Trimming stripped 3 bases from V and 6 bases from J, with 3 bases between. The CDR3 runs 11 residues. The germline gives CDR1 MDHEN, CDR2 SYDVKM. CDR3: CASSFSQPQHF. The DNA of the CDR3 is TGTGCCAGCAGTTTTTCTCAGCCCCAGCATTTT.

This chain links TRBV4-3 with TRBJ2-1; 11 bases align to TRBD1. This CDR3 contains 15 residues. Germline trimming cut 3 bases from V and 7 bases from J; bases unmatched to any gene: 5. The germline V gene has CDR1 LGHNA and CDR2 YSLEER. CDR3 protein: CASSHGQGAENEQFF. CDR3 nucleotides: TGCGCCAGCAGCCACGGACAGGGGGCAGAGAATGAGCAGTTCTTC.

The chain recombines TRBV28 with TRBJ1-1; 8 bases are shared with TRBD1. The germline CDR1 and CDR2 sequences are MDHEN and SYDVKM. V shed 0 bases, J shed 6 bases, and the junction held 9 bases outside the gene matches. The length of the CDR3 is 16 residues. CDR3 amino acids: CASSLWQGARGAEAFF. The CDR3 region has the DNA TGTGCCAGCAGTTTATGGCAGGGGGCGAGGGGAGCTGAAGCTTTCTTT.

This chain uses TRBV7-3 with TRBJ2-1; 14 bases agree with TRBD2. V gave up 0 bases and J gave up 3 bases; unmatched junction bases: 16. Germline loops: CDR1 SGHTA, CDR2 FQGTGA. There are 22 residues in the CDR3. CDR3 loop: CASSLTTGLAGAPPRDYNEQFF. Here the CDR3 DNA reads TGTGCCAGCAGCTTAACCACGGGACTAGCGGGAGCCCCGCCCCGGGACTACAATGAGCAGTTCTTC.

This sequence joins TRBV28 and TRBJ2-1; possible D gene TRBD1, 5 bases. The CDR3 runs 13 residues. Germline V gene data show CDR1 as MDHEN and CDR2 as SYDVKM. V was pared by 7 bases and J by 5 bases, with 12 bases between. This chain's CDR3 is CASTQGNNNEQFF. CDR3 nucleotides: TGTGCCAGCACCCAGGGAAATAACAATGAGCAGTTCTTC. Together with reference TRBV28 and TRBJ2-1, the CDR3 gives the full variable domain: DVKVTQSSRYLVKRTGEKVFLECVQDMDHENMFWYRQDPGLGLRLIYFSYDVKMKEKGDIPEGYSVSREKKERFSLILESASTNQTSMYLCASTQGNNNEQFFGPGTRLTVL.

The chain uses TRBV19 and TRBJ2-1; a possible D gene is TRBD1 (5 bases). The CDR3 length is 20 residues. Deletions cut 0 bases from V and 7 bases from J, with 28 bases between. Germline V gives CDR1 LNHDA, CDR2 SQIVND (reference sequence). The CDR3, as DNA: TGTGCCAGTAGTATAGACCCGACAGAACCAGCCTGGTCCTATTATAATGAGCAGTTCTTC. This codes for CASSIDPTEPAWSYYNEQFF.

The chain recombines TRBV18 with TRBJ1-3, with D hard to call. Looked up from germline, CDR1 is KGHSH and CDR2 is LQKENI. V gave up 3 bases and J gave up 1 base, with 16 bases separating them. This CDR3 is 17 amino acids long. The CDR3 is CASSPPVPGDSGNTIYF. CDR3 sequence (DNA): TGTGCCAGCTCACCCCCGGTTCCAGGCGATTCTGGAAACACCATATATTTT.

This rearrangement joins TRBV27 to TRBJ2-7; 8 bases match TRBD2. CDR3 length: 16 amino acids. V shed 5 bases and J 5 bases; nucleotides not matched to a gene: 14. Germline V lookup: CDR1 MNHEY, CDR2 SMNVEV (reference sequence). The CDR3 reads CASSPSGGERENEQYF. CDR3 coding DNA: TGTGCCAGCAGTCCCAGTGGTGGCGAGCGGGAGAACGAGCAGTACTTC.

On this clone: Other DNA sequences in the same sample also yield this CDR3. This sequence joins TRBV5-1 and TRBJ2-1; TRBD1 aligns across 7 bases. Germline V lookup: CDR1 SGHRS, CDR2 YFSETQ. The CDR3 spans 15 residues. V lost 0 bases, J lost 3 bases, and 3 bases stayed unmatched. DNA of the CDR3: TGCGCCAGCAGCTTGGAAGGGGGCGGCTACAATGAGCAGTTCTTC. Amino acid sequence: CASSLEGGGYNEQFF. Variable domain in full (rest from reference TRBV5-1 and TRBJ2-1): KAGVTQTPRYLIKTRGQQVTLSCSPISGHRSVSWYQQTPGQGLQFLFEYFSETQRNKGNFPGRFSGRQFSNSRSEMNVSTLELGDSALYLCASSLEGGGYNEQFFGPGTRLTVL.

The CDR3 sequence is CASSFGTFNTEAFF. CDR3 nucleotide sequence: TGTGCCAGCAGTTTTGGGACCTTCAACACTGAAGCTTTCTTT. The rearrangement uses TRBV28 and TRBJ1-1, with D perhaps TRBD1 (5 bases). The CDR3 has 14 residues. Per germline, CDR1 MDHEN and CDR2 SYDVKM. Trimming removed 3 bases from V and 2 bases from J, with 10 bases in between.

This clone has only one observation. The chain is built from TRBV10-3 and TRBJ1-2; 7 nucleotides agree with TRBD1. J lost 5 bases, V lost 0 bases, and 9 bases had no gene match. The CDR3 contains 16 residues. Germline V lookup: CDR1 ENHRY, CDR2 SYGVKD. The CDR3 region is CAISESRGQILYGYTF. Written as DNA, the CDR3 is TGTGCCATCAGTGAGTCGAGGGGGCAAATCCTTTATGGCTACACCTTC.

V usage is TRBV6-1 and J usage is TRBJ1-4, with a tentative D call TRBD1 (6 bases). Per the germline V gene, CDR1 is MNHNS and CDR2 is SASEGT. The CDR3 runs to 15 residues. Trimming removed 6 bases at V and 3 bases at J, with 14 bases between. CDR3 nucleotide sequence: TGTGCCAGCAGCGGATGGGAGGGGGCTAATGAAAAACTGTTTTTT. Translation gives CASSGWEGANEKLFF.

This chain connects TRBV4-1 to TRBJ2-1; 9 bases align to TRBD2. Germline CDR1 reads MGHRA; CDR2 reads YSYEKL. V dropped 0 bases and J dropped 7; count of bases not matched to a gene: 19. This CDR3 is 20 amino acids long. CDR3 region: CASSQEGGTSRYRRRNEQFF. The CDR3 DNA sequence: TGCGCCAGCAGCCAAGAGGGAGGGACTAGCAGATACCGCCGTCGAAATGAGCAGTTCTTC.